These T cell receptor beta chains were read from a single sample in a study of blood T cell repertoires in COVID-19. Sequenced by immunoSEQ multiplex PCR; TCRdb stores in-frame clones only, minus some. The data show fewer than 55,000 clones, with 82% seen just once and roughly an eighth held by the top ten. The sample consisted of peripheral blood. The receptors were sampled from a human donor with acute or convalescent COVID-19. The donor label of this sample is uncertain. Each CDR3 is given with its conserved first and last residue. The D gene is left open where the match is weak. The listing skips clone size in some rows; elsewhere it reads once, few, many or a size class.

DNA: TGTGCCAGCAGTGAAGGCAAGGAGTTGCGGAGCACTGAAGCTTTCTTT
CDR3: CASSEGKELRSTEAFF
D: NA
J: TRBJ1-1
size: NA
V: TRBV6-1

DNA: TGTGCCAGCACAGAAGGGCTTCAGGGCAACTATGGCTACACCTTC
CDR3: CASTEGLQGNYGYTF
D: NA
J: TRBJ1-2
size: NA
V: TRBV6-6

DNA: TGTGCCAGCAGCCCCAAGGGGACAGGCCGGGGATACGAGCAGTACTTC
CDR3: CASSPKGTGRGYEQYF
D: TRBD1
J: TRBJ2-7
size: NA
V: TRBV7-2

DNA: TGTGCCAGCAGCCCCGGTTGGGGAAACACCATATATTTT
CDR3: CASSPGWGNTIYF
D: NA
J: TRBJ1-3
size: NA
V: TRBV11-2

DNA: TGTGCCAGCAGCTTAGATTTCGGCAGGGGTGCCGAAGCTTTCTTT
CDR3: CASSLDFGRGAEAFF
D: NA
J: TRBJ1-1
size: once
V: TRBV11-2

DNA: TGTGCCAGCAGAGAGGACAGGGTTGGGAACACTGAAGCTTTCTTT
CDR3: CASREDRVGNTEAFF
D: TRBD1
J: TRBJ1-1
size: NA
V: TRBV6-5

DNA: TGTGCCAGCAGTTACCTGGGAGCGGGGGGGCACAATGAGCAGTTCTTC
CDR3: CASSYLGAGGHNEQFF
D: TRBD2
J: TRBJ2-1
size: few
V: TRBV6-5

DNA: TGCGCCAGCAGCCATAAAGTCGTCAGGACAGAGATTGGCAATCAGCCCCAGCATTTT
CDR3: CASSHKVVRTEIGNQPQHF
D: NA
J: TRBJ1-5
size: NA
V: TRBV4-1

DNA: TGTGCCAGCAGTGCCGGCGGGGCGAACACTGAAGCTTTCTTT
CDR3: CASSAGGANTEAFF
D: NA
J: TRBJ1-1
size: few
V: TRBV28

DNA: TGTGCCAGCAGACCGGGACAACGCTCCCAAGAGACCCAGTACTTC
CDR3: CASRPGQRSQETQYF
D: NA
J: TRBJ2-5
size: NA
V: TRBV2

DNA: TGTGCCAGCAGCTTACTAGGGCGGGGTGAAGCTTTCTTT
CDR3: CASSLLGRGEAFF
D: NA
J: TRBJ1-1
size: once
V: TRBV7-2

DNA: TGTGCCAGCAGTCGCAAGCGGGACTCCTACAATGAGCAGTTCTTC
CDR3: CASSRKRDSYNEQFF
D: TRBD2
J: TRBJ2-1
size: NA
V: TRBV27

DNA: TGTGCCAGCATGTCGTACGGGTCCCAAAAACTGTTTTTT
CDR3: CASMSYGSQKLFF
D: NA
J: TRBJ1-4
size: NA
V: TRBV28

DNA: TGTGCCAGCAGTTCACAGGGTTGGGATACGCAGTATTTT
CDR3: CASSSQGWDTQYF
D: NA
J: TRBJ2-3
size: NA
V: TRBV6-9

DNA: TGTGCCAGCAACACAGGGGCATTCGATGAAAAACTGTTTTTT
CDR3: CASNTGAFDEKLFF
D: TRBD1
J: TRBJ1-4
size: NA
V: TRBV11-3

DNA: TGTGCCAGCAGCTCTACGAACTATGGCTACACCTTC
CDR3: CASSSTNYGYTF
D: NA
J: TRBJ1-2
size: NA
V: TRBV5-6

DNA: TGCAGTGCTAGAAACTCTTACGAGCAGTACTTC
CDR3: CSARNSYEQYF
D: NA
J: TRBJ2-7
size: NA
V: TRBV20-1

DNA: TGTGCCAGCAGCTCTCGGACAGATAACTATGGCTACACCTTC
CDR3: CASSSRTDNYGYTF
D: NA
J: TRBJ1-2
size: NA
V: TRBV7-2

DNA: TGTGCCAGCAGTGACTTTTTGGGAGCGGGTGAGCAGTTCTTC
CDR3: CASSDFLGAGEQFF
D: NA
J: TRBJ2-1
size: NA
V: TRBV6-4

DNA: TGTGCCAGCAGTTTATCCAGGGGCTCTGGAAACACCATATATTTT
CDR3: CASSLSRGSGNTIYF
D: NA
J: TRBJ1-3
size: NA
V: TRBV27

DNA: TGTGCCAGCAGCTCGAATATTACAGGTCTGAGCAATCAGCCCCAGCATTTT
CDR3: CASSSNITGLSNQPQHF
D: NA
J: TRBJ1-5
size: NA
V: TRBV7-9

DNA: TGTGCCAGTAGTATTAGACTGATTAATGAAAAACTGTTTTTT
CDR3: CASSIRLINEKLFF
D: NA
J: TRBJ1-4
size: NA
V: TRBV19

DNA: TGCGCCAGCAGTCAATCTCGCGTTGAGAACACTGAAGCTTTCTTT
CDR3: CASSQSRVENTEAFF
D: NA
J: TRBJ1-1
size: NA
V: TRBV23-1

DNA: TGTGCCAGCAGTAACCTGGAGCCGAATGAAAAACTGTTTTTT
CDR3: CASSNLEPNEKLFF
D: NA
J: TRBJ1-4
size: NA
V: TRBV28

DNA: TGTGCCAGCAGCACCCGACTAGGCGCAGATACGCAGTATTTT
CDR3: CASSTRLGADTQYF
D: NA
J: TRBJ2-3
size: NA
V: TRBV7-2

DNA: TGCGCCAGCAGCCAAGCCAGGACTAGCGGGAGTGCAGATACGCAGTATTTT
CDR3: CASSQARTSGSADTQYF
D: TRBD2
J: TRBJ2-3
size: NA
V: TRBV4-3

DNA: TGTGCCAGCAGTTCCCGGCGGGGATTTTGGTCCAATGAGCAGTTCTTC
CDR3: CASSSRRGFWSNEQFF
D: NA
J: TRBJ2-1
size: NA
V: TRBV28

DNA: TGTGCCACGCAGCGGGCTTTGAACACTGAAGCTTTCTTT
CDR3: CATQRALNTEAFF
D: NA
J: TRBJ1-1
size: NA
V: TRBV10-3

DNA: TGTGCCAGCAGTGAAGTGGGAGGGTACGAGCAGTACTTC
CDR3: CASSEVGGYEQYF
D: TRBD2
J: TRBJ2-7
size: NA
V: TRBV6-1

DNA: TGTGCCAGCACTCTCCTCGGGGGGAATCAGCCCCAGCATTTT
CDR3: CASTLLGGNQPQHF
D: NA
J: TRBJ1-5
size: NA
V: TRBV6-5

DNA: TGTGCCAGCAGCTCGACAGGGGCCGGGGAGCTGTTTTTT
CDR3: CASSSTGAGELFF
D: TRBD1
J: TRBJ2-2
size: NA
V: TRBV7-2

DNA: TGCAGTGCTAGTCCGGGAGCTCTCGATGAGCAGTTCTTC
CDR3: CSASPGALDEQFF
D: NA
J: TRBJ2-1
size: NA
V: TRBV20-1

DNA: TGTGCCAGCAAAGGACAGGGGAATCAGCCCCAGCATTTT
CDR3: CASKGQGNQPQHF
D: TRBD1
J: TRBJ1-5
size: once
V: TRBV6-5

DNA: TGTGCCAGCAGCCAAGATAGAGGACAGGGGTCCTACGAGCAGTACTTC
CDR3: CASSQDRGQGSYEQYF
D: TRBD1
J: TRBJ2-7
size: NA
V: TRBV4-2

DNA: TGTGCCAGCAGCTTGGCAGGGGAAAATTCACCCCTCCACTTT
CDR3: CASSLAGENSPLHF
D: NA
J: TRBJ1-6
size: NA
V: TRBV5-5

DNA: TGTGCCAGCACCACCACGGGACAGGGTTTGGACGAGCAGTACTTC
CDR3: CASTTTGQGLDEQYF
D: TRBD1
J: TRBJ2-7
size: NA
V: TRBV11-3

DNA: TGTGCCAGCAGTCCCATCACAGATACGCAGTATTTT
CDR3: CASSPITDTQYF
D: NA
J: TRBJ2-3
size: NA
V: TRBV6-6

DNA: TGTGCCAGCAGCTCCGCCGAGGGTCTGGGCAATCAGCCCCAGCATTTT
CDR3: CASSSAEGLGNQPQHF
D: NA
J: TRBJ1-5
size: NA
V: TRBV7-8

DNA: TGTGCCAGCAGCCAAGATAATGGCGACAGGGGGCTCGACGAGCAGTACTTC
CDR3: CASSQDNGDRGLDEQYF
D: TRBD1
J: TRBJ2-7
size: NA
V: TRBV3-1/TRBV3-2

DNA: TGTGCCAGCAGCTTCACTAGCGGGGACGGAGAGCAGTACTTC
CDR3: CASSFTSGDGEQYF
D: TRBD2
J: TRBJ2-7
size: NA
V: TRBV7-6

DNA: TGTGCCACCGCCCCGGGACAGGGGGACTATGGCTACACCTTC
CDR3: CATAPGQGDYGYTF
D: TRBD1
J: TRBJ1-2
size: NA
V: TRBV27

DNA: TGTGCCAGCAGCAAACAGGGAGGGTATGGCTACACCTTC
CDR3: CASSKQGGYGYTF
D: NA
J: TRBJ1-2
size: NA
V: TRBV27

DNA: TGTGCCAGTAGTATTGGAGGGTCTGGAAACACCATATATTTT
CDR3: CASSIGGSGNTIYF
D: NA
J: TRBJ1-3
size: NA
V: TRBV19

DNA: TGTGCCATCAGTGAGACACACAGGGAAAGCTACACCTTC
CDR3: CAISETHRESYTF
D: NA
J: TRBJ1-2
size: NA
V: TRBV10-3

DNA: TGTGCCAGCAGCCAACGGGGAGGAGGGGCCGCCCGACAAGAGACCCAGTACTTC
CDR3: CASSQRGGGAARQETQYF
D: NA
J: TRBJ2-5
size: NA
V: TRBV7-9

DNA: TGTGCCAGCAGCCGGGTGGGGCTAGCGGGAGTCCCCTCCTACAATGAGCAGTTCTTC
CDR3: CASSRVGLAGVPSYNEQFF
D: TRBD2
J: TRBJ2-1
size: NA
V: TRBV7-9

DNA: TGTGCCAGCAGCGACCACCGGACAGGAGGGAACTCCTACGAGCAGTACTTC
CDR3: CASSDHRTGGNSYEQYF
D: NA
J: TRBJ2-7
size: NA
V: TRBV6-2/TRBV6-3

DNA: TGTGCCAGCAGTGAAGGGACAGCCTATGGCTACACCTTC
CDR3: CASSEGTAYGYTF
D: NA
J: TRBJ1-2
size: NA
V: TRBV6-1

DNA: TGTGCCAGCAGTTACTCGGGACACTACAATGAGCAGTTCTTC
CDR3: CASSYSGHYNEQFF
D: NA
J: TRBJ2-1
size: NA
V: TRBV6-5

DNA: TGCAGTGCTAGATTCTCTTACGAGCAGTACTTC
CDR3: CSARFSYEQYF
D: NA
J: TRBJ2-7
size: once
V: TRBV20-1

DNA: TGTGCCAGCAGCCAAGAGATTGGGAGCACTGAAGCTTTCTTT
CDR3: CASSQEIGSTEAFF
D: NA
J: TRBJ1-1
size: NA
V: TRBV4-2

DNA: TGTGCCGCTGGGGACAGCTACACAGATACGCAGTATTTT
CDR3: CAAGDSYTDTQYF
D: TRBD1
J: TRBJ2-3
size: NA
V: TRBV10-3

DNA: TGTGCCAGCAGCGAACCGAGGAGACTTAACTACGAGCAGTACTTC
CDR3: CASSEPRRLNYEQYF
D: NA
J: TRBJ2-7
size: NA
V: TRBV21-1

DNA: TGTGCCAGCAGCCCAGGTCTAAGTACGCAGTATTTT
CDR3: CASSPGLSTQYF
D: NA
J: TRBJ2-3
size: NA
V: TRBV19